These 7 T cell receptor beta chains were all obtained from the same sample, sequenced in a study of neurological immune-mediated disorders. TCRdb fed the 5' RACE reads into MiXCR, producing one record per CDR3 protein. Of about 78,000 distinct CDR3 sequences listed, roughly 4.8% were seen once; the top ten hold about 2.4%. Sequencing input: PBMCs. Receptors originate from a woman aged 25 to 39 with multiple sclerosis.

This clonotype was counted at least ten times. This sequence joins TRBV5-1 and TRBJ1-2, with 7 positions matching TRBD1. J lost 6 bases, V lost 4 bases, and 9 bases had no gene match. The CDR3 totals 14 residues. CDR1 and CDR2 from the germline V gene are SGHRS and YFSETQ. The CDR3 DNA is TGCGCCAGCAGCGTTTACCGACAGGGTGATGGCTACACCTTC. Its translation: CASSVYRQGDGYTF.

In its sample, this clonotype was seen many times. This sequence joins TRBV4-2 and TRBJ2-7; 10 bases are a match to TRBD1. CDR3 size: 17 residues. In germline, CDR1 is LGHNA, CDR2 YNFKEQ. V lost 1 base to trimming and J lost 6 bases; unmatched junction nucleotides: 12. CDR3 bases: TGTGCCAGCAGCCAAGGGGACAGGGGATCAAAATCGGTCGAGCAGTACGTC. Translated, it gives CASSQGDRGSKSVEQYV.

The count of this clonotype is one. This chain links TRBV27 with TRBJ2-3, with 7 bases aligning to TRBD1. The J segment lost 3 bases and the V segment lost 1 base, leaving 4 bases of the junction unmatched. This CDR3 is built from 15 residues. Germline CDR1 MNHEY, CDR2 SMNVEV (reference sequence). The CDR3 coding sequence is TGTGCCAGCAGTTTATACAGGGGAAGGACAGATACGCAGTATTTT. Protein: CASSLYRGRTDTQYF.

There are many counts of this clonotype. This rearrangement joins TRBV12-3 or TRBV12-4 to TRBJ2-2; D might be TRBD2 (6 bases). V lost 1 base, J lost 5 bases, and 11 bases lay in between. This CDR3 is built from 15 residues. The CDR3 sequence: CASSLGGVGTGELFF. CDR3 DNA sequence: TGTGCCAGCAGTTTAGGGGGGGTAGGGACCGGGGAGCTGTTTTTT.

This clonotype was counted at least ten times. J is TRBJ2-7 and V is TRBV5-1; TRBD2 might be the D (6 bases). CDR1 is SGHRS and CDR2 is YFSETQ in the germline V gene. This CDR3 is 14 amino acids long. Trimming took off 4 bases at V and 0 bases at J, with 11 bases between the two ends. The CDR3 here is CASSPRRDSYEQYF. The CDR3 DNA follows: TGCGCCAGCAGCCCGCGGCGGGACTCCTACGAGCAGTACTTC.

In this sample, this clonotype turned up many times. The J gene is TRBJ1-2, the V gene TRBV12-3 or TRBV12-4, with TRBD1 matching over 10 bases. The junction had 3 bases not matched to a gene; V was cut back by 5 bases and J by 0 bases. The length of the CDR3 is 15 residues. CDR3 in amino acids: CASSPGQGANYGYTF. CDR3 nucleotide sequence: TGTGCCAGCAGTCCCGGACAGGGGGCTAACTATGGCTACACCTTC.

This sequence joins TRBV10-3 and TRBJ2-7; D not resolved. Trimming pared 4 bases from V and 9 bases from J, leaving 16 bases between. This CDR3 spans 13 amino acids. Germline V gene lookup returns CDR1 ENHRY and CDR2 SYGVKD. As DNA, the CDR3 is TGTGCCATCAGTGCAGAGGCAACCCTCGGGCAGTACTTC. Translated: CAISAEATLGQYF.